The 27 T cell receptor beta chains below all came from one sample that was sequenced in a study of T cells after yellow fever vaccination. Each CDR3 protein gets one entry after TCRdb re-called the 5' RACE reads with MiXCR. The sample shows about 360,000 distinct CDR3 sequences, 6.2% of them seen only once. The source material was PBMCs, sampled 5 days after the yellow fever booster vaccination. These receptors were collected from a man younger than 40 who received the YFV17D yellow fever vaccine.

This clonotype was picked up many times. This chain joins TRBV3-1 and TRBJ2-1, with D possibly being TRBD1 (6 bases). The CDR3 length is 14 residues. Germline V gene lookup returns CDR1 LGHDT and CDR2 YNNKEL (reference sequence). V lost 4 bases to trimming and J lost 9 bases, with 16 bases between them. The CDR3 nucleotides are TGTGCCAGCAGCCTACAGGGTTCCCTGCCTGAGCAGTTCTTC. Translating it yields CASSLQGSLPEQFF.

This clonotype was observed a handful of times. The rearrangement links TRBV6-1 to TRBJ1-4; 10 bases align to TRBD1. Germline values: CDR1 MNHNS, CDR2 SASEGT. V dropped 6 bases and J dropped 7; count of bases not matched to a gene: 2. The CDR3 runs 13 residues. CDR3 in DNA: TGTGCCAGCAGGAGGGACAGGGGTGAAAAACTGTTTTTT. Translated, it gives CASRRDRGEKLFF.

This clonotype was observed a handful of times. V and J are TRBV5-1 and TRBJ2-7; D could derive from TRBD1 or TRBD2 (5 bases each). Germline CDR1 SGHRS, CDR2 YFSETQ. CDR3 length equals 16 residues. Trimming left V 4 bases short and J 0 bases short, with 17 bases between. CDR3 residues: CASSPRGAMGSYEQYF. For the CDR3, the DNA is TGCGCCAGCAGCCCCCGGGGCGCCATGGGCTCCTACGAGCAGTACTTC. The full variable domain, completed using reference TRBV5-1 and TRBJ2-7, is KAGVTQTPRYLIKTRGQQVTLSCSPISGHRSVSWYQQTPGQGLQFLFEYFSETQRNKGNFPGRFSGRQFSNSRSEMNVSTLELGDSALYLCASSPRGAMGSYEQYFGPGTRLTVT.

J is TRBJ1-1 and V is TRBV3-1; D remains unclear. CDR3 length: 15 amino acids. The germline V gene encodes CDR1 LGHDT and CDR2 YNNKEL (reference sequence). The V end lost 0 bases, the J end lost 1 base, and 9 bases lay between the germline ends. In DNA form, the CDR3 reads TGTGCCAGCAGCCAAGAAGGTCGGGAGAACACTGAAGCTTTCTTT. Amino acid sequence: CASSQEGRENTEAFF. Filled out from reference TRBV3-1 and TRBJ1-1, the complete variable domain reads DTAVSQTPKYLVTQMGNDKSIKCEQNLGHDTMYWYKQDSKKFLKIMFSYNNKELIINETVPNRFSPKSPDKAHLNLHINSLELGDSAVYFCASSQEGRENTEAFFGQGTRLTVV.

In this sample, this clonotype turned up a few times. The chain employs TRBV3-1 and TRBJ2-3; D call uncertain. CDR3 length equals 12 residues. CDR1 is LGHDT and CDR2 is YNNKEL in the germline V gene (reference sequence). Trimming removed 4 bases from V and 4 bases from J, with 6 bases in between. In nucleotides, the CDR3 is TGTGCCAGCAGCCCGTATGCAGATACGCAGTATTTT. Encoded protein: CASSPYADTQYF.

This clonotype was detected ten times or more. V usage is TRBV5-1 and J usage is TRBJ2-7; no definite D call. This CDR3 spans 14 amino acids. Trimming left V 0 bases short and J 2 bases short, with 9 bases between. Germline-derived CDR1 and CDR2 are SGHRS and YFSETQ. For the CDR3, the DNA is TGCGCCAGCAGCTTGGAGGGCCCAGCCTACGAGCAGTACTTC. Residues: CASSLEGPAYEQYF. The whole variable domain, remainder taken from reference TRBV5-1 and TRBJ2-7, is KAGVTQTPRYLIKTRGQQVTLSCSPISGHRSVSWYQQTPGQGLQFLFEYFSETQRNKGNFPGRFSGRQFSNSRSEMNVSTLELGDSALYLCASSLEGPAYEQYFGPGTRLTVT.

The chain has TRBV6-2 or TRBV6-3 and TRBJ2-7; the match to TRBD2 covers 9 bases. The CDR3 spans 14 residues. Germline V CDR1 and CDR2: MNHEY, SVGEGT. V shed 5 bases and J 4 bases; nucleotides not matched to a gene: 6. The CDR3 protein is CASSPGTSFYEQYF. The DNA for the CDR3 is TGTGCCAGCAGTCCCGGGACTAGCTTTTACGAGCAGTACTTC.

This clonotype was detected many times. The chain combines TRBV20-1 with TRBJ2-3, with 7 bases identical to TRBD2. V lost 3 bases and J lost 6; bases outside the gene matches: 12. The length of the CDR3 is 15 residues. Germline assignment: CDR1 DFQATT and CDR2 SNEGSKA (reference sequence). CDR3 loop: CSASPASGLGDTQYF. CDR3 nucleotides: TGCAGTGCTAGCCCAGCGAGCGGACTAGGGGATACGCAGTATTTT.

This clonotype turned up a few times. This chain joins TRBV19 and TRBJ2-6; D ambiguous. CDR1 and CDR2 from the germline V gene are LNHDA and SQIVND (reference sequence). V lost 3 bases and J 4 bases, leaving 19 bases between the germline ends. The CDR3 length is 18 residues. CDR3 nucleotides: TGTGCCAGTAGTATGCCCCCGGCACTTGTATCCGGGGCCAACGTCCTGACTTTC. As protein: CASSMPPALVSGANVLTF.

The chain uses TRBV18 and TRBJ2-6, with D uncertain. In germline, CDR1 is KGHSH, CDR2 LQKENI. The length of the CDR3 is 12 residues. V was pared by 2 bases and J by 9 bases, with 5 bases between. The CDR3 DNA reads as TGTGCCAGCTCACCAACCCTCAACGTCCTGACTTTC. Translated: CASSPTLNVLTF.

This clonotype was detected many times. The chain joins TRBV7-8 to TRBJ1-6, with D perhaps TRBD1 (5 bases). Trimming shortened V by 4 bases and J by 9 bases, and 16 bases separated the two germline ends. Germline V gene sequence: CDR1 SGHVS, CDR2 FQNEAQ. This CDR3 is built from 15 residues. CDR3 amino acids: CASSSPGGPPSPLHF. In DNA form, the CDR3 reads TGTGCCAGCAGCTCCCCGGGGGGACCTCCTTCACCCCTCCACTTT.

This clonotype has at least ten counts. This chain uses TRBV29-1 with TRBJ1-5, with unresolved D. CDR3 length: 13 amino acids. CDR1 and CDR2 from the germline V gene are SQVTM and ANQGSEA. Trimming took off 5 bases at V and 5 bases at J, with 13 bases between the two ends. The CDR3 reads CSVRGPGDQPQHF. The CDR3 DNA reads TGCAGCGTTCGAGGTCCCGGGGATCAGCCCCAGCATTTT.

The chain combines TRBV19 with TRBJ2-2; TRBD2 matches at 10 bases. The CDR3 is 15 residues long. Per the germline V gene, CDR1 is LNHDA and CDR2 is SQIVND (reference sequence). The V and J ends lost 7 bases and 4 bases, in that order; junction bases with no gene match: 6. In DNA, the CDR3 is TGTGCCAGTACCAGACTAGCGGGCTCCACCGGGGAGCTGTTTTTT. Its translation: CASTRLAGSTGELFF.

The chain carries TRBV6-5 and TRBJ1-6, with no clear D. Germline values: CDR1 MNHEY, CDR2 SVGAGI. V gave up 0 bases and J gave up 9 bases, with 15 bases separating them. The CDR3 contains 16 residues. The CDR3 sequence: CASSYSSSTFGSPLHF. The CDR3 DNA reads as TGTGCCAGCAGTTACTCGAGCAGTACTTTCGGTTCACCCCTCCACTTT.

DNA for the CDR3: TGCGCCAGCAGCTTGGTGGAGGGTAGTGGCTACACCTTC. Translating it yields CASSLVEGSGYTF. The rearrangement links TRBV5-1 to TRBJ1-2; D gene unclear. The V gene's germline CDR1 is SGHRS and CDR2 YFSETQ. This CDR3 spans 13 amino acids. With 0 bases removed from V and 7 bases from J, the gap between germline ends came to 10 bases.

CDR3 region: CASSLQSGWGEQYF. CDR3 coding DNA: TGTGCCAGCAGTTTACAGAGCGGATGGGGGGAGCAGTACTTC. The chain is built from TRBV27 and TRBJ2-7; D assignment may be TRBD1 or TRBD2 (5 bases each). The V end was cut by 2 bases, the J end by 7 bases, with 15 bases between. The length of the CDR3 is 14 residues. Per the germline V gene, CDR1 is MNHEY and CDR2 is SMNVEV (reference sequence).

This clonotype was found many times. The J gene is TRBJ2-7, the V gene TRBV5-1; D possibly corresponds to TRBD2 (5 bases). Trimming removed 0 bases from V and 4 bases from J, with 11 bases in between. Germline CDR1 is SGHRS and CDR2 is YFSETQ. The CDR3 runs 14 residues. The CDR3 coding sequence is TGCGCCAGCAGCTTGGTGGGAGATAAATACGAGCAGTACTTC. It encodes CASSLVGDKYEQYF.

The chain recombines TRBV24-1 with TRBJ2-1; 7 bases are a match to TRBD1. Trimming removed 2 bases from V and 4 bases from J; junction bases left unmatched: 4. Germline V gene lookup returns CDR1 KGHDR and CDR2 SFDVKD. The CDR3 extends over 15 amino acids. CDR3 loop: CATSDSTGLYNEQFF. DNA of the CDR3: TGTGCCACCAGTGATTCGACAGGGTTGTACAATGAGCAGTTCTTC.

The table lists this clonotype with a few counts. The V and J genes are TRBV28 and TRBJ2-1, with D tentatively TRBD1 or TRBD2 (5 bases each). This CDR3 is built from 16 residues. The germline V gene has CDR1 MDHEN and CDR2 SYDVKM. Trimming left V 5 bases short and J 4 bases short, with 18 bases between. The CDR3 bases are TGTGCCAGCAGTCCCCGTTCAGCGGCAGGGTACAATGAGCAGTTCTTC. It specifies CASSPRSAAGYNEQFF.

V usage is TRBV2 and J usage is TRBJ1-2; no reliable D call. The germline CDR1 and CDR2 sequences are SNHLY and FYNNEI. This CDR3 is built from 11 residues. V lost 6 bases, J lost 10 bases, and 12 bases lay in between. CDR3 in DNA: TGTGCCAGCAGAATATCCGCGTTCTACACCTTC. It specifies CASRISAFYTF.

Many counts were recorded for this clonotype. The chain employs TRBV20-1 and TRBJ2-6; TRBD2 might be the D (5 bases). V was trimmed by 3 bases and J by 0 bases, leaving 15 bases between them. CDR3 length: 17 residues. From germline, CDR1 is DFQATT and CDR2 SNEGSKA (reference sequence). This CDR3 reads CSARSGKGSSGANVLTF. CDR3 nucleotide sequence: TGCAGTGCTAGGTCCGGGAAAGGGAGCTCTGGGGCCAACGTCCTGACTTTC.

V usage is TRBV6-5 and J usage is TRBJ2-6, with D perhaps matching TRBD2 (5 bases). The germline V gene has CDR1 MNHEY and CDR2 SVGAGI. Trimming pared 0 bases from V and 2 bases from J, leaving 11 bases between. The CDR3 is 17 residues long. The CDR3 DNA sequence: TGTGCCAGCAGTTACTCGAGATCCGGGACTGGGGCCAACGTCCTGACTTTC. Translated: CASSYSRSGTGANVLTF.

Ten or more counts support this clonotype. V is TRBV5-1 and J is TRBJ2-1, with a possible D match to TRBD2 (6 bases). The germline gives CDR1 SGHRS, CDR2 YFSETQ. With 0 bases removed from V and 8 bases from J, the gap between germline ends came to 15 bases. The CDR3 spans 15 residues. The CDR3 spells CASSLGSGGVDEQFF. The CDR3 nucleotides are TGCGCCAGCAGCTTGGGTAGCGGAGGGGTCGATGAGCAGTTCTTC.

The chain links TRBV12-3 or TRBV12-4 to TRBJ1-1; D is unclear. This CDR3 is 12 amino acids long. V lost 2 bases and J 5 bases, leaving 6 bases between the germline ends. The CDR3 DNA reads as TGTGCCAGCAGTTTAATGCAGACTGAAGCTTTCTTT. Translation gives CASSLMQTEAFF.

The chain couples TRBV29-1 to TRBJ1-1; D unresolved. Trimming shortened V by 5 bases and J by 5 bases, and 18 bases separated the two germline ends. Germline CDR1 reads SQVTM; CDR2 reads ANQGSEA. The CDR3 is 14 residues long. CDR3 region: CSVSFGSGGTEAFF. In nucleotides, the CDR3 is TGCAGCGTTAGTTTCGGGTCAGGCGGGACTGAAGCTTTCTTT. Drawing the rest from reference TRBV29-1 and TRBJ1-1, the complete variable domain is SAVISQKPSRDICQRGTSLTIQCQVDSQVTMMFWYRQQPGQSLTLIATANQGSEATYESGFVIDKFPISRPNLTFSTLTVSNMSPEDSSIYLCSVSFGSGGTEAFFGQGTRLTVV.

In this sample, this clonotype turned up many times. The rearrangement joins TRBV9 to TRBJ2-7; D unclear. The ends were cut back, 4 bases at V and 4 bases at J, with 12 bases in the middle. This CDR3 contains 13 residues. From germline, CDR1 is SGDLS and CDR2 YYNGEE. CDR3 sequence reads: CASSFGAGYEQYF. For the CDR3, the DNA is TGTGCCAGCAGCTTTGGAGCTGGTTACGAGCAGTACTTC.

This clonotype was counted only a few times. The gene calls are TRBV20-1 and TRBJ2-7; the D gene is possibly TRBD1 (6 bases). Germline CDR1 is DFQATT and CDR2 is SNEGSKA (reference sequence). Trimming stripped 6 bases from V and 2 bases from J, with 11 bases between. This CDR3 spans 12 amino acids. In DNA, the CDR3 is TGCAGTGCCCGTAGACAGGCCTACGAGCAGTACTTC. It translates to CSARRQAYEQYF.